The 5 T cell receptor beta chains below were found in one sample sequenced in a study of Ad26.COV2.S vaccination and SARS-CoV-2 variants. Noted treatment: 19 received Ad26.COV2.S at low or high dose, single or two shots; 5 received placebo; per-sample allocation not given. Material that was analyzed had been drawn on day 63 after the first vaccine or placebo injection. Profiled with immunoSEQ multiplex PCR; TCRdb holds only in-frame clones, not every one. The sample holds roughly 500,000 clones; 89% are singletons and the top ten take 2% to 3%. The sequenced sample was peripheral blood, obtained in a trial of Ad26.COV2.S vaccine versus placebo. The source is a person between 18 and 59 years old who received the Ad26.COV2.S COVID-19 vaccine or a placebo.

V and J are TRBV6-5 and TRBJ1-3; weak D call: TRBD1 (5 bases). V was trimmed by 5 bases and J by 4 bases, leaving 15 bases between them. This CDR3 is 15 amino acids long. Germline V gene lookup returns CDR1 MNHEY and CDR2 SVGAGI. The CDR3: CASSQGKILGNTIYF. The CDR3 region has the DNA TGTGCCAGCAGTCAGGGAAAGATCCTCGGAAACACCATATATTTT.

The chain has TRBV15 and TRBJ1-4, with D hard to call. V shed 4 bases and J shed 6 bases, with 15 bases lying between them. This CDR3 region has 15 residues. CDR1 LNHNV and CDR2 YYDKDF come from the germline V gene (reference sequence). The CDR3 here is CATSKPRQTDEKLFF. CDR3 DNA: TGTGCCACCAGCAAGCCGCGGCAAACAGATGAAAAACTGTTTTTT.

The chain joins TRBV19 to TRBJ2-7; D unclear. The CDR3 has 13 residues. The ends were cut back, 4 bases at V and 1 base at J, with 8 bases in the middle. Germline assignment: CDR1 LNHDA and CDR2 SQIVND (reference sequence). The CDR3 protein is CASSRALSYEQYF. The CDR3 DNA reads as TGTGCCAGTAGTAGGGCCCTATCCTACGAGCAGTACTTC.

The chain is built from TRBV20-1 and TRBJ2-5; D gene ambiguous. The V end was cut by 7 bases, the J end by 5 bases, with 11 bases between. Germline CDR1 DFQATT, CDR2 SNEGSKA (reference sequence). The CDR3 sequence is 11 residues long. The CDR3: CSVADVETQYF. The CDR3 region has the DNA TGCAGTGTGGCTGACGTGGAGACCCAGTACTTC.

The J gene is TRBJ2-2, the V gene TRBV19, with D tentatively TRBD2 (5 bases). This CDR3 has 14 amino acids. Germline CDR1 and CDR2: LNHDA and SQIVND (reference sequence). V was clipped by 6 bases and J by 11 bases, with 19 bases between them. CDR3 in DNA: TGTGCCAGTAGGACGGAGGCTTTAGGTGGAGAGCTGTTTTTT. This encodes CASRTEALGGELFF.